The clone carrying this T cell receptor beta chain was counted ten times or more. Its antigen is currently unknown. The source of the sample is a study of early T cells in non-severe SARS-CoV-2 infection. Across the study: The sequenced material was bulk RNA from unsorted whole blood, and its chains were unpaired.

Findings and limits, study-wide: Anti-spike CD8 responses were favored in VDJdb matching, and private and CD4 specificities were missed.

Tagging with unique molecular identifiers was applied to individual cDNA molecules. MiXCR, run by TCRdb on the 5' RACE reads, gives a single entry per CDR3 protein. There are around 33,000 distinct CDR3 sequences in the sample; approximately 6.9% occur only once, and approximately 4.1% lies in the top ten. Sequencing input: whole blood. The sequence was collected from an adult who was a healthcare worker with PCR-confirmed SARS-CoV-2 infection or an uninfected control (not recorded which).

CDR3 DNA: TGTGCCAGCAGCAACGGACCTCCTCATGCCCACGAGCAGTACTTC. This codes for CASSNGPPHAHEQYF. This chain joins TRBV3-1 and TRBJ2-7; D not resolved. Germline V gives CDR1 LGHDT, CDR2 YNNKEL (reference sequence). V was trimmed by 5 bases and J by 5 bases, leaving 19 bases between them. The CDR3 totals 15 residues.